Below, 11 T cell receptor beta chains from the same sample are listed, as sequenced in a study of T-cell reconstitution after alpha-beta-depleted transplantation in children. Library preparation (for TCRbeta) was performed with unique molecular identifiers. One entry per CDR3 protein results from TCRdb running MiXCR on the PCR reads. The sample consists of under 750,000 distinct CDR3 sequences, around 23% of them appearing once. The sequenced sample was PBMCs, mostly from graft donor cells, obtained 360 days after TCRalphabeta/CD19-depleted stem cell transplant. These receptor sequences come from a boy under two years old who had a stem cell transplant for acute myeloid leukemia, so the T cells may come from the graft donor.

The chain uses TRBV12-3 or TRBV12-4 and TRBJ2-5, with 8 bases matching TRBD2. The CDR3 runs 14 residues. Trimming took 5 bases from V and 1 from J; bases not matched to a gene: 3. CDR3 loop: CASSRSGGQETQYF. In DNA, the CDR3 is TGTGCCAGCAGTCGGAGCGGGGGCCAAGAGACCCAGTACTTC.

This clonotype was counted ten times or more. The V call is TRBV20-1, the J call TRBJ1-1; TRBD1 agrees at 7 bases. The CDR3 is 19 amino acids. CDR1 and CDR2 from the germline V gene are DFQATT and SNEGSKA (reference sequence). J lost 0 bases, V lost 4 bases, and 20 bases had no gene match. The CDR3 protein is CSATHRGGVSVYLNTEAFF. As DNA, the CDR3 is TGCAGTGCTACACACAGGGGTGGAGTGAGTGTTTACCTGAACACTGAAGCTTTCTTT.

This clonotype showed up many times. The V call is TRBV29-1, the J call TRBJ2-5; TRBD1 might be the D (6 bases). CDR1 and CDR2 from the germline V gene are SQVTM and ANQGSEA. The CDR3 covers 12 residues. With 5 bases removed from V and 2 bases from J, the gap between germline ends came to 9 bases. CDR3 amino acids: CSVTGSQETQYF. The CDR3, as DNA: TGCAGCGTTACAGGGTCTCAAGAGACCCAGTACTTC.

This clonotype was detected many times. The V gene is TRBV12-3 or TRBV12-4, the J gene TRBJ2-5, with 7 bases aligning to TRBD1. The CDR3 has 16 residues. The ends lost 5 bases at V and 5 bases at J; junction bases unmatched: 14. Here the CDR3 DNA reads TGTGCCAGCAGTCCAACAAGCCAAACAGGGGTGGAGACCCAGTACTTC. It translates to CASSPTSQTGVETQYF.

This clonotype was picked up a small number of times. The chain couples TRBV6-1 to TRBJ2-4; TRBD1 aligns across 8 bases. Germline V CDR1 and CDR2: MNHNS, SASEGT. Trimming removed 6 bases from V and 1 base from J; junction bases left unmatched: 2. This CDR3 is built from 14 residues. The CDR3 protein is CASSRTGAKNIQYF. CDR3 nucleotide sequence: TGTGCCAGCAGCCGGACAGGGGCCAAAAACATTCAGTACTTC.

This clonotype came up many times. The J gene is TRBJ2-5, the V gene TRBV29-1; D not certain. CDR3 length equals 11 residues. The ends were cut back, 4 bases at V and 3 bases at J, with 6 bases in the middle. The germline V gene has CDR1 SQVTM and CDR2 ANQGSEA. CDR3 DNA sequence: TGCAGCGTTGCCCGGGAAGAGACCCAGTACTTC. It is translated as CSVAREETQYF.

This clonotype was recorded only once. The V and J genes are TRBV4-3 and TRBJ2-3; no firm D call. The V gene's germline CDR1 is LGHNA and CDR2 YSLEER. The CDR3 spans 17 residues. The V gene lost 5 bases and the J gene lost 2 bases, with 20 bases spanning the gap. CDR3 nucleotide sequence: TGCGCCAGCAGCAAGATAGTTGGAGCAGCTGACACAGATACGCAGTATTTT. This gives the protein CASSKIVGAADTDTQYF.

Only a few counts were recorded for this clonotype. The rearrangement uses TRBV7-2 and TRBJ2-2; no reliable D call. V lost 2 bases and J 0 bases, leaving 10 bases between the germline ends. Germline CDR1 reads SGHTA; CDR2 reads FQGNSA. This CDR3 has 16 residues. CDR3 sequence reads: CASSLRFQTNTGELFF. DNA for the CDR3: TGTGCCAGCAGCTTAAGGTTCCAGACGAACACCGGGGAGCTGTTTTTT.

The chain uses TRBV7-6 and TRBJ2-3; D is perhaps TRBD1 (6 bases). This CDR3 spans 17 amino acids. The V end lost 5 bases, the J end lost 0 bases, and 18 bases lay between the germline ends. The germline gives CDR1 SGHVS, CDR2 FNYEAQ. The CDR3, as DNA: TGTGCCAGCAGCCGAATACAGGGCCCAGCAAGCACAGATACGCAGTATTTT. Its translation: CASSRIQGPASTDTQYF.

V gene TRBV5-1 combines with J gene TRBJ2-1; tentative D call: TRBD2 (6 bases). CDR3 length: 16 amino acids. The V gene lost 4 bases and the J gene lost 0 bases, with 14 bases spanning the gap. Germline-derived CDR1 and CDR2 are SGHRS and YFSETQ. The CDR3 sequence: CASSRDLAYSYNEQFF. CDR3 nucleotides: TGCGCCAGCAGCCGGGACCTAGCGTACTCCTACAATGAGCAGTTCTTC.

This clonotype was observed a few times. V gene TRBV4-3 combines with J gene TRBJ2-3; D possibly corresponds to TRBD1 (6 bases). Trimming cost V 4 bases and J 4 bases, with 15 bases left between them. The CDR3 has 15 amino acids. Germline V gene lookup returns CDR1 LGHNA and CDR2 YSLEER. The CDR3 region is CASSPLTGPPDTQYF. The CDR3, as DNA: TGCGCCAGCAGCCCACTGACAGGACCTCCAGATACGCAGTATTTT.